A single sample gave rise to the 24 T cell receptor beta chains below, sequenced in a study of cytomegalovirus exposure and HLA in healthy donors. PCR primers comprised 60 Vbeta and 13 Jbeta primers. Data came from immunoSEQ multiplex PCR; TCRdb stores just in-frame clones and leaves some out. The sample includes 150,000 or so clones, about four fifths of them seen just once. The sequenced material came from PBMCs. Source of these receptors: a woman under 30 in good health and CMV-seropositive.

The chain has TRBV5-6 and TRBJ1-2, with D possibly being TRBD1 (5 bases). CDR3 size: 12 residues. Germline V gene data show CDR1 as SGHDT and CDR2 as YYEEEE. Trimming took 4 bases from V and 8 from J, leaving 12 bases between them. CDR3 amino acids: CASSEGLWGYTF. CDR3 bases: TGTGCCAGCAGCGAGGGACTGTGGGGCTACACCTTC.

J is TRBJ2-3 and V is TRBV19, with D maybe TRBD1 (6 bases). V was clipped by 5 bases and J by 5 bases, with 11 bases between them. This CDR3 region has 13 residues. From germline, CDR1 is LNHDA and CDR2 SQIVND (reference sequence). The CDR3: CASSPTGKDTQYF. CDR3 bases: TGTGCCAGTAGTCCCACAGGGAAAGATACGCAGTATTTT. Filled out from reference TRBV19 and TRBJ2-3, the complete variable domain reads DGGITQSPKYLFRKEGQNVTLSCEQNLNHDAMYWYRQDPGQGLRLIYYSQIVNDFQKGDIAEGYSVSREKKESFPLTVTSAQKNPTAFYLCASSPTGKDTQYFGPGTRLTVL.

V gene TRBV9 combines with J gene TRBJ1-2, with D uncertain. The CDR3 spans 14 residues. CDR1 and CDR2 from the germline V gene are SGDLS and YYNGEE. The ends were cut back, 0 bases at V and 6 bases at J, with 12 bases in the middle. CDR3: CASSVGGGGHGYTF. The CDR3 region has the DNA TGTGCCAGCAGCGTAGGAGGAGGCGGCCATGGCTACACCTTC.

The V gene is TRBV15, the J gene TRBJ1-6; 12 nucleotides match TRBD1. V gave up 2 bases and J gave up 3 bases; unmatched junction bases: 8. The germline CDR1 and CDR2 sequences are LNHNV and YYDKDF (reference sequence). This CDR3 comprises 19 residues. The CDR3 nucleotides read TGTGCCACCAGCAGACCTCCGGGACAGGGGGCTGTCTATAATTCACCCCTCCACTTT. Protein: CATSRPPGQGAVYNSPLHF.

This chain joins TRBV7-2 and TRBJ1-1; D gene uncertain. CDR1 is SGHTA, CDR2 FQGNSA, per germline. This CDR3 region has 12 residues. V was shortened by 1 base and J by 4 bases, with 4 bases between the two germline ends. The CDR3 nucleotides are TGTGCCAGCAGCTTAGTGAGCACTGAAGCTTTCTTT. This codes for CASSLVSTEAFF.

In its sample, this clone was seen once. The chain carries TRBV28 and TRBJ1-2; tentatively, D is TRBD1 (5 bases). CDR3 length equals 15 residues. CDR1 and CDR2 (germline): MDHEN, SYDVKM. V lost 4 bases to trimming and J lost 4 bases, with 16 bases between them. CDR3: CASSYPFRGSYGYTF. The CDR3 DNA sequence: TGTGCCAGCAGTTACCCCTTTAGGGGCAGCTATGGCTACACCTTC.

The gene calls are TRBV30 and TRBJ2-7, with TRBD1 matching over 10 bases. Germline lookup yields CDR1 GTSNPN and CDR2 SVGIG (reference sequence). The V and J ends lost 4 bases and 7 bases, in that order; junction bases with no gene match: 7. The CDR3 extends over 13 amino acids. The CDR3 region has the DNA TGTGCCTGGAACCGGGACAGGGGCGGGGAGCAGTACTTC. As protein: CAWNRDRGGEQYF.

The CDR3 sequence: CASSLSTGTGNEKLFF. CDR3 DNA: TGTGCCAGTAGTCTGTCTACCGGGACAGGGAATGAAAAACTGTTTTTT. This chain links TRBV19 with TRBJ1-4, with 9 bases identical to TRBD1. The CDR3 loop spans 16 amino acids. Germline loops: CDR1 LNHDA, CDR2 SQIVND (reference sequence). V lost 5 bases, J lost 5 bases, and 9 bases stayed unmatched. Full variable domain (outside the CDR3, taken from reference TRBV19 and TRBJ1-4): DGGITQSPKYLFRKEGQNVTLSCEQNLNHDAMYWYRQDPGQGLRLIYYSQIVNDFQKGDIAEGYSVSREKKESFPLTVTSAQKNPTAFYLCASSLSTGTGNEKLFFGSGTQLSVL.

The rearrangement joins TRBV6-6 to TRBJ1-1, with D possibly matching TRBD1 (5 bases). There are 14 residues in the CDR3. The germline V gene encodes CDR1 MNHNY and CDR2 SVGAGI (reference sequence). The V end was cut by 2 bases, the J end by 1 base, with 8 bases between. The CDR3 DNA is TGTGCCAGCAGTTACAACGGGGGGAACACTGAAGCTTTCTTT. Its translation: CASSYNGGNTEAFF.

The rearrangement uses TRBV7-9 and TRBJ1-1; TRBD1 matches at 9 bases. V was clipped by 1 base and J by 0 bases; unmatched bases: 9. This CDR3 has 18 amino acids. Germline V gives CDR1 SEHNR, CDR2 FQNEAQ (reference sequence). CDR3 in amino acids: CASSLGKGTGRLNTEAFF. CDR3 sequence (DNA): TGTGCCAGCAGCTTAGGGAAGGGGACAGGGCGACTGAACACTGAAGCTTTCTTT.

This clone was found a few times. The gene calls are TRBV19 and TRBJ1-4, with TRBD1 matching over 7 bases. The CDR3 is 14 amino acids. J lost 3 bases, V lost 6 bases, and 4 bases had no gene match. Germline V gene sequence: CDR1 LNHDA, CDR2 SQIVND (reference sequence). DNA of the CDR3: TGTGCCAGTAGACTGGACAGGTCTAATGAAAAACTGTTTTTT. The encoded protein is CASRLDRSNEKLFF.

The chain combines TRBV6-5 with TRBJ2-7, with 8 bases lining up with TRBD2. CDR3 size: 15 residues. Trimming removed 0 bases from V and 4 bases from J; junction bases left unmatched: 5. Per germline, CDR1 MNHEY and CDR2 SVGAGI. The CDR3: CASSYSPAGVYEQYF. CDR3 coding DNA: TGTGCCAGCAGTTACTCGCCAGCGGGGGTATACGAGCAGTACTTC.

The chain recombines TRBV7-8 with TRBJ1-2, with D possibly matching TRBD1 (5 bases). Germline values: CDR1 SGHVS, CDR2 FQNEAQ. V shed 4 bases and J shed 5 bases, with 17 bases lying between them. The length of the CDR3 is 15 residues. This chain's CDR3 is CASSSELWAGYGYTF. DNA for the CDR3: TGTGCCAGCAGCTCTGAGCTCTGGGCAGGGTATGGCTACACCTTC. Looking up the rest from reference TRBV7-8 and TRBJ1-2 gives the full variable domain: GAGVSQSPRYKVAKRGQDVALRCDPISGHVSLFWYQQALGQGPEFLTYFQNEAQLDKSGLPSDRFFAERPEGSVSTLKIQRTQQEDSAVYLCASSSELWAGYGYTFGSGTRLTVV.

The rearrangement uses TRBV11-2 and TRBJ2-7, with 12 bases aligning to TRBD2. This CDR3 spans 18 amino acids. The J segment lost 2 bases and the V segment lost 6 bases, leaving 14 bases of the junction unmatched. Germline CDR1 SGHAT, CDR2 FQNNGV. The CDR3 loop is CASRNPSGGAFGTYEQYF. The CDR3 DNA is TGTGCCAGCAGGAACCCTAGCGGGGGGGCCTTTGGGACCTACGAGCAGTACTTC.

This chain joins TRBV19 and TRBJ1-5, with 7 bases matching TRBD1. Germline V lookup: CDR1 LNHDA, CDR2 SQIVND (reference sequence). The CDR3 loop spans 13 amino acids. Germline trimming cut 5 bases from V and 14 bases from J; bases unmatched to any gene: 12. Written as DNA, the CDR3 is TGTGCCAGTAGTGAGGGTGCCCTCAGGGGGGAGCATTTT. This encodes CASSEGALRGEHF.

This clone came up once. The chain links TRBV19 to TRBJ2-5, with TRBD1 matching over 7 bases. Germline V gene lookup returns CDR1 LNHDA and CDR2 SQIVND (reference sequence). The CDR3 consists of 14 residues. Trimming cost V 7 bases and J 4 bases; bases outside gene matches: 9. The CDR3 DNA sequence: TGTGCCAGTACCCCGACAGGGAATGTAGAGACCCAGTACTTC. Translation gives CASTPTGNVETQYF.

The V call is TRBV19, the J call TRBJ2-2; 11 bases are a match to TRBD2. This CDR3 has 16 residues. Germline CDR1 LNHDA, CDR2 SQIVND (reference sequence). V lost 5 bases and J lost 0; bases outside the gene matches: 2. The CDR3: CASSQGLAANTGELFF. In nucleotides, the CDR3 is TGTGCCAGTAGTCAGGGACTAGCGGCGAACACCGGGGAGCTGTTTTTT.

This clone appeared a few times. The rearrangement joins TRBV5-4 to TRBJ2-5, with 7 positions matching TRBD1. In germline, CDR1 is SGHNT, CDR2 YYREEE (reference sequence). This CDR3 region has 14 residues. Unmatched junction bases numbered 8, after V lost 5 bases and J lost 4 bases. The CDR3 DNA reads TGTGCCAGCAGTTCGAGGGGGCTTGGAGAGACCCAGTACTTC. It yields the protein CASSSRGLGETQYF.

The chain has TRBV5-4 and TRBJ2-1; D possibly corresponds to TRBD2 (6 bases). Between the trimmed V and J ends, which lost 3 bases and 4 bases, there was a span of 17 bases. Germline V gives CDR1 SGHNT, CDR2 YYREEE (reference sequence). The CDR3 is 16 residues long. The chain's CDR3 is CASSSNRLGPYNEQFF. The DNA of the CDR3 is TGTGCCAGCAGCTCCAATCGACTAGGCCCTTACAATGAGCAGTTCTTC.

The gene calls are TRBV15 and TRBJ1-5; maybe TRBD1 (6 bases). The V and J ends lost 0 bases and 4 bases respectively, with 13 bases between them. The length of the CDR3 is 16 residues. Germline loops: CDR1 LNHNV, CDR2 YYDKDF (reference sequence). CDR3 loop: CATSRDLPRGNQPQHF. DNA of the CDR3: TGTGCCACCAGCAGAGATCTTCCCAGGGGAAATCAGCCCCAGCATTTT.

The rearrangement joins TRBV25-1 to TRBJ1-1; no clear D. Trimming shortened V by 7 bases and J by 3 bases, and 12 bases separated the two germline ends. The CDR3 sequence is 13 residues long. Germline V lookup: CDR1 MGHDK, CDR2 SYGVNS. CDR3 residues: CASTKEGHTEAFF. CDR3 DNA: TGTGCCAGCACTAAGGAGGGCCACACTGAAGCTTTCTTT.

The chain joins TRBV4-3 to TRBJ2-3; TRBD1 aligns across 7 bases. The CDR3 is 16 amino acids. Germline V lookup: CDR1 LGHNA, CDR2 YSLEER. V dropped 4 bases and J dropped 0; count of bases not matched to a gene: 7. The CDR3 DNA reads TGCGCCAGCAGCCCATGGACAGGTACTAGCACAGATACGCAGTATTTT. Its translation: CASSPWTGTSTDTQYF.

This chain connects TRBV7-8 to TRBJ1-2; D may be TRBD1 (5 bases). The CDR3 runs 18 residues. Trimming took 5 bases from V and 0 from J, leaving 22 bases between them. Germline CDR1 reads SGHVS; CDR2 reads FQNEAQ. DNA for the CDR3: TGTGCCAGCAGCGTCCTGGGCCTACGGACAAGTACTAACTATGGCTACACCTTC. It codes for CASSVLGLRTSTNYGYTF.

V and J are TRBV6-6 and TRBJ2-5, with 11 positions matching TRBD2. V trimming: 7 bases; J trimming: 2 bases; junction bases outside the gene matches: 6. From germline, CDR1 is MNHNY and CDR2 SVGAGI (reference sequence). This CDR3 comprises 15 residues. The DNA for the CDR3 is TGTGCCAGCACAGAAACTAGCGGGGGACAAGAGACCCAGTACTTC. It yields the protein CASTETSGGQETQYF.